This T cell receptor (beta chain) was obtained from a study of cytomegalovirus exposure and HLA in healthy donors. Study details: The 95 to 150 validation repertoires, a later analysis reported, used the same platform as the approximately 700 first-cohort repertoires.

Using immunoSEQ multiplex PCR, the repertoire was profiled, and TCRdb retains in-frame clones only, with some absent. Of 50,000 to 65,000 clones listed, roughly 95% are singletons. Of note for this clone: Its antigen is undetermined.

Whole-study results and caveats: The finding came from a later analysis; first-cohort TCR clusters tended to co-occur in the roughly 120 validation repertoires. Rarity characterized most TCR sequences, yet some public TCRs appeared in many donors. Cytomegalovirus-associated status was assigned to roughly 160 TCR beta chains.

The sample taken for sequencing was PBMCs. This clonotype was sampled from a woman under 30 in good health and CMV-seronegative.

The CDR3 DNA is TGCGCCAGCAGCCCGAGTCGCGGGGGGGGTAACTATGGCTACACCTTC. Its protein is CASSPSRGGGNYGYTF. The gene calls are TRBV5-1 and TRBJ1-2; TRBD1 might be the D (5 bases). CDR3 size: 16 residues. CDR1 and CDR2 from the germline V gene are SGHRS and YFSETQ. V was trimmed by 4 bases and J by 1 base, leaving 17 bases between them. Looking up the rest from reference TRBV5-1 and TRBJ1-2 gives the full variable domain: KAGVTQTPRYLIKTRGQQVTLSCSPISGHRSVSWYQQTPGQGLQFLFEYFSETQRNKGNFPGRFSGRQFSNSRSEMNVSTLELGDSALYLCASSPSRGGGNYGYTFGSGTRLTVV.